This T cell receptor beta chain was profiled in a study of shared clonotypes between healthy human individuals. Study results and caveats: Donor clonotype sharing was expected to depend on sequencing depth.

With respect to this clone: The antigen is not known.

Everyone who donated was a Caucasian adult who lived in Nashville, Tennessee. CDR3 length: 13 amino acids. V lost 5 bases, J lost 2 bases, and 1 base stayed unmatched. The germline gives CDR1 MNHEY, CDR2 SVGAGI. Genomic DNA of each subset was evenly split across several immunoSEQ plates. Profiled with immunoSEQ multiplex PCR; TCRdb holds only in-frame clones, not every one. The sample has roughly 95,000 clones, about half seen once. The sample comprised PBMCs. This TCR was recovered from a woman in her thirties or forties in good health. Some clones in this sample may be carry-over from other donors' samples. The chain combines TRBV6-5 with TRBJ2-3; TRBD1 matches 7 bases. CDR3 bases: TGTGCCAGCAGTGACAGGGCCACAGATACGCAGTATTTT. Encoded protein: CASSDRATDTQYF.